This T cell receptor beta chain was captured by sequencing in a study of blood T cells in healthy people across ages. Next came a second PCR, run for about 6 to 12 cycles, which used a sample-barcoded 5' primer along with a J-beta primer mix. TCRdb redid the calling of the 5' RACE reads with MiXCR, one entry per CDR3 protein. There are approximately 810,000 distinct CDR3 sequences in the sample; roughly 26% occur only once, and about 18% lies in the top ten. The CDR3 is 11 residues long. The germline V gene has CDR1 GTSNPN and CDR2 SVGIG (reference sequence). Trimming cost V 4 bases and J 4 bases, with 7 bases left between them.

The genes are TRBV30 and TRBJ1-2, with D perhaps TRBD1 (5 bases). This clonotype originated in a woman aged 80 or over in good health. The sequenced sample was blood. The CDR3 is CAWKGTYGYTF. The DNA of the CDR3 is TGTGCCTGGAAGGGGACCTATGGCTACACCTTC.